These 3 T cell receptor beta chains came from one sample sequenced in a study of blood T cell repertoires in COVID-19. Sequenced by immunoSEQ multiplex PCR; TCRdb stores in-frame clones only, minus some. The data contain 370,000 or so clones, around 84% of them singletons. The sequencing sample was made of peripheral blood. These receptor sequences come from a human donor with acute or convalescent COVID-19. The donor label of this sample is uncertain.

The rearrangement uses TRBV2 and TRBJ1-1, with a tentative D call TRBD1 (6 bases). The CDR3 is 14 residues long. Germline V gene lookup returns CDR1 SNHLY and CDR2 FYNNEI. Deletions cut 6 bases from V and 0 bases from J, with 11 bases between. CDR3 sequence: CASRDRTVNTEAFF. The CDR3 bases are TGTGCCAGCAGGGATAGGACAGTGAACACTGAAGCTTTCTTT.

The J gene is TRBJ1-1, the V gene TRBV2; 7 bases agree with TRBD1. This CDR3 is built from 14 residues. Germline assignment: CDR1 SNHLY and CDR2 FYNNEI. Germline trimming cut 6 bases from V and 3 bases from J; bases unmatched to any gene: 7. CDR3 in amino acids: CASSRPQGDTEAFF. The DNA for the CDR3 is TGTGCCAGCAGCCGCCCCCAGGGGGACACTGAAGCTTTCTTT.

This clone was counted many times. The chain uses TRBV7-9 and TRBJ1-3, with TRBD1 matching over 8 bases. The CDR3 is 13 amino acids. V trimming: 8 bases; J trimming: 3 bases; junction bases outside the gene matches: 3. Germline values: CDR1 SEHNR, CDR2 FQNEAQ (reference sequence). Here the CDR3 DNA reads TGTGCCAGCCAAACAGGGGGTGGAAACACCATATATTTT. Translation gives CASQTGGGNTIYF.